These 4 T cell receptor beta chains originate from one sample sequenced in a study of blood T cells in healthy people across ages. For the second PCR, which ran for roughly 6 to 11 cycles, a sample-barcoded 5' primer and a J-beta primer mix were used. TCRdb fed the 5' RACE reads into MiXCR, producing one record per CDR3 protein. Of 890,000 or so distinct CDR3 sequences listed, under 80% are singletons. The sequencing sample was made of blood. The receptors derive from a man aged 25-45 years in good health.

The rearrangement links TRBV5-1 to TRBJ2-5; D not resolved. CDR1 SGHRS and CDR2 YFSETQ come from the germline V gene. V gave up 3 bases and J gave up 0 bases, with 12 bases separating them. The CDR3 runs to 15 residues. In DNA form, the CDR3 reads TGCGCCAGCAGCTACCAAAACGGGTACCAAGAGACCCAGTACTTC. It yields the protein CASSYQNGYQETQYF.

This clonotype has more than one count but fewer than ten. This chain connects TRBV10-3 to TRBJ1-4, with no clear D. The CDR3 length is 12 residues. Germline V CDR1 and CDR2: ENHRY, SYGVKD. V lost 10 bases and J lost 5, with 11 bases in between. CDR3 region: CATEDGNEKLFF. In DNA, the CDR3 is TGTGCCACCGAGGACGGGAATGAAAAACTGTTTTTT.

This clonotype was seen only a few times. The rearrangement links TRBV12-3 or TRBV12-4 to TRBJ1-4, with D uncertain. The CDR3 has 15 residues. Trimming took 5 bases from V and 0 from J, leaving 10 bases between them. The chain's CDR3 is CASSPYSPTNEKLFF. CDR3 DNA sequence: TGTGCCAGCAGTCCTTACAGTCCAACTAATGAAAAACTGTTTTTT.

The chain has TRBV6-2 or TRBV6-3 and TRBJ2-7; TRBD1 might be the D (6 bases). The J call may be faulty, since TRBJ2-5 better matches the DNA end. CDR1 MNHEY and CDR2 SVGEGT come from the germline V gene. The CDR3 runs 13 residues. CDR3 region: CASRTDSPRTQYF. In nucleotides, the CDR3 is TGTGCCAGCAGAACGGACAGCCCAAGGACCCAGTACTTC.